A selection of T cell receptor beta chains follows, all from one sample in a study of PD-1 blockade in classical Hodgkin lymphoma. Produced via immunoSEQ multiplex PCR; TCRdb's table is partial and in-frame only. The repertoire holds 45,000 or so clones, with about nine tenths as singletons. The sequencing used peripheral blood mononuclear cells (PBMCs), collected at baseline. The receptor set was obtained from a human donor with classical Hodgkin lymphoma. CDR3s include the opening cysteine and the closing phenylalanine or tryptophan. D genes are given only for firm matches. Size is omitted from some rows. Given values are once, few, many or a class for expanded clones.

V gene	clone size	J gene	D gene	CDR3 DNA	CDR3 protein
TRBV7-9	NA	TRBJ2-7	NA	TGTGCCAGCAGCTCGACGGACGTTCCGAGTTCCTACGAGCAGTACTTC	CASSSTDVPSSYEQYF
TRBV2	NA	TRBJ2-1	TRBD2	TGTGCCAGCAGACCGACCGGGACTAGCGGAGACAATGAGCAGTTCTTC	CASRPTGTSGDNEQFF
TRBV7-9	few	TRBJ1-1	NA	TGTGCCAGCAGCCTAATAAACACTGAAGCTTTCTTT	CASSLINTEAFF
TRBV19	NA	TRBJ2-1	NA	TGTGCCAGTAGTATAGCGAACAATGAGCAGTTCTTC	CASSIANNEQFF
TRBV7-9	NA	TRBJ2-7	NA	TGTGCCAGCAGCCCGGACCTTACCGAGCAGTACTTC	CASSPDLTEQYF
TRBV7-9	once	TRBJ1-5	NA	TGTGCCAGCAGCTTGTCAGGGAATCAGCCCCAGCATTTT	CASSLSGNQPQHF
TRBV11-2	NA	TRBJ2-7	NA	TGTGCCAGCAGCTTGGGGGCGGGACCGTCTTGGGAGCAGTACTTC	CASSLGAGPSWEQYF
TRBV9	NA	TRBJ2-7	NA	TGTGCCAGCAGCGTAAACGACATACCCTACGAGCAGTACTTC	CASSVNDIPYEQYF
TRBV9	NA	TRBJ2-1	NA	TGTGCCAGCAGCGCCCGATCAGATTATGAGCAGTTCTTC	CASSARSDYEQFF
TRBV7-2	NA	TRBJ1-1	NA	TGTGCCAGCAGCTTATTCTGGGGCACTGAAGCTTTCTTT	CASSLFWGTEAFF
TRBV7-9	NA	TRBJ1-1	NA	TGTGCCAGCAGCTCGCCTTGGGGGGCCTACAGGCCAGAAGATGAAGCTTTCTTT	CASSSPWGAYRPEDEAFF
TRBV5-1	NA	TRBJ2-1	TRBD1	TGCGCCAGCAGCTCCGGGACAGGGTACGACAATGAGCAGTTCTTC	CASSSGTGYDNEQFF
TRBV15	once	TRBJ2-1	NA	TGTGCCACCAGCAGAGATTTTAGCTCCTACAATGAGCAGTTCTTC	CATSRDFSSYNEQFF
TRBV29-1	NA	TRBJ1-2	NA	TGCAGCGTTGGGGTCGGGTATGGCTACACCTTC	CSVGVGYGYTF
TRBV6-6	NA	TRBJ1-1	TRBD1	TGTGCCAGCACCGCAGGGGGCAGTGGCACTGAAGCTTTCTTT	CASTAGGSGTEAFF
TRBV4-1	NA	TRBJ2-7	TRBD1	TGCGCCAGCAGCCAAGGGGACAGGGGCTCCCGCGAGCAGTACTTC	CASSQGDRGSREQYF
TRBV19	NA	TRBJ2-1	TRBD2	TGTGCCAGTAGTATAAATGGGCGGGAGGATGTTGAGCAGTTCTTC	CASSINGREDVEQFF
TRBV2	NA	TRBJ1-1	NA	TGTGCCAGCAGGCCCTACACAAGGCCTGAAGCTTTCTTT	CASRPYTRPEAFF
TRBV5-4	NA	TRBJ2-1	TRBD2	TGTGCCAGCAGCATTAGCGGGGGGGCCTACAATGAGCAGTTCTTC	CASSISGGAYNEQFF
TRBV19	NA	TRBJ2-7	TRBD1	TGTGCCAGTAGTTCTACCTGGACAGGGGGGGTGTACGAGCAGTACTTC	CASSSTWTGGVYEQYF
TRBV9	NA	TRBJ1-1	NA	TGTGCCAGCAGCGTAGACGACGGCCAGAACACTGAAGCTTTCTTT	CASSVDDGQNTEAFF
TRBV5-1	NA	TRBJ2-3	TRBD1	TGCGCCAGCAGCTTGTTCGAGGGGGCAACAGATACGCAGTATTTT	CASSLFEGATDTQYF
TRBV5-1	once	TRBJ2-1	TRBD2	TGCGCCAGCAGCTTGACTAGCGGGCGCTACAATGAGCAGTTCTTC	CASSLTSGRYNEQFF